Below, 31 T cell receptor beta chains from the same sample are listed, as sequenced in a study of T cells in Graves' hyperthyroidism and ophthalmopathy. The source material, RNA transcripts, was used to amplify TCR beta CDR3 regions. HTBI primers were the set used in a first-round RT-PCR of the TCR CDR3. A single record per CDR3 protein comes from TCRdb applying MiXCR to the multiplex PCR reads. The data contain nearly 750,000 distinct CDR3 sequences, approximately 40% of them singletons. Sequencing input: blood. These receptors were obtained from a woman in her 40s with Graves' hyperthyroidism.

This clonotype was counted many times. As DNA, the CDR3 is TGTGCCAGCACCCCGAAGGATGCATATGGCTACACCTTC. This codes for CASTPKDAYGYTF. The chain combines TRBV25-1 with TRBJ1-2, with D unclear. Trimming removed 7 bases at V and 5 bases at J, with 14 bases between. The germline gives CDR1 MGHDK, CDR2 SYGVNS. The CDR3 runs to 13 residues.

J is TRBJ2-2 and V is TRBV9; D tentatively fits TRBD1 or TRBD2 (6 bases each). The CDR3 extends over 12 amino acids. Germline CDR1 SGDLS, CDR2 YYNGEE. Trimming shortened V by 6 bases and J by 6 bases, and 9 bases separated the two germline ends. CDR3 nucleotides: TGTGCCAGCATGAGGGGGGCCGGGGAGCTGTTTTTT. It translates to CASMRGAGELFF. Full variable domain (rest looked up from reference TRBV9 and TRBJ2-2): DSGVTQTPKHLITATGQRVTLRCSPRSGDLSVYWYQQSLDQGLQFLIQYYNGEERAKGNILERFSAQQFPDLHSELNLSSLELGDSALYFCASMRGAGELFFGEGSRLTVL.

This clonotype came up many times. J is TRBJ1-1 and V is TRBV7-2; the D gene is possibly TRBD1 (5 bases). V was pared by 1 base and J by 0 bases, with 9 bases between. CDR1 is SGHTA, CDR2 FQGNSA, per germline. The CDR3 has 15 amino acids. The CDR3 DNA is TGTGCCAGCAGCTTAGTCCGACAGTTGAACACTGAAGCTTTCTTT. Translating gives CASSLVRQLNTEAFF.

There are many counts of this clonotype. CDR3: CASRRDRERGEQYF. Written as DNA, the CDR3 is TGTGCCAGCAGGAGGGACAGGGAGAGGGGCGAGCAGTACTTC. V is TRBV6-6 and J is TRBJ2-7; 9 bases agree with TRBD1. Trimming cost V 6 bases and J 6 bases; bases outside gene matches: 9. Germline-derived CDR1 and CDR2 are MNHNY and SVGAGI (reference sequence). The CDR3 spans 14 residues.

There are many counts of this clonotype. The genes are TRBV2 and TRBJ2-7; D is ambiguous. The CDR3 consists of 13 residues. Germline values: CDR1 SNHLY, CDR2 FYNNEI. V was clipped by 4 bases and J by 13 bases, with 20 bases between them. CDR3 coding DNA: TGTGCCAGCAGTGGTGCCCCACCCTATGGAAGCTACTTC. Protein: CASSGAPPYGSYF. Full variable domain (missing parts from reference TRBV2 and TRBJ2-7): EPEVTQTPSHQVTQMGQEVILRCVPISNHLYFYWYRQILGQKVEFLVSFYNNEISEKSEIFDDQFSVERPDGSNFTLKIRSTKLEDSAMYFCASSGAPPYGSYFGPGTRLTVT.

This clonotype was counted only a few times. The chain recombines TRBV24-1 with TRBJ2-1; 8 bases fit TRBD1. CDR3 size: 12 residues. The V and J ends lost 7 bases and 8 bases, in that order; junction bases with no gene match: 3. In germline, CDR1 is KGHDR, CDR2 SFDVKD. The CDR3 sequence: CATRDRADEQFF. The CDR3 DNA reads as TGTGCCACCAGGGACAGGGCGGATGAGCAGTTCTTC.

The table lists this clonotype with many counts. The rearrangement links TRBV19 to TRBJ1-1; tentative D call: TRBD1 (5 bases). V was cut by 4 bases and J by 4 bases, with 10 bases left in between. The CDR3 totals 13 residues. CDR1 is LNHDA and CDR2 is SQIVND in the germline V gene (reference sequence). The CDR3 coding sequence is TGTGCCAGTAGTAGGGGGATCTCCACTGAAGCTTTCTTT. Its protein product is CASSRGISTEAFF.

Ten or more counts support this clonotype. For the CDR3, the DNA is TGTGCCAGCAGCCTAGGGGCAGGGAGGACCCAGCATTTT. Its translation is CASSLGAGRTQHF. V is TRBV7-2 and J is TRBJ1-5, with D possibly matching TRBD1 (5 bases). V dropped 5 bases and J dropped 11 bases, with 16 bases sitting between them. Germline loops: CDR1 SGHTA, CDR2 FQGNSA. CDR3 length: 13 amino acids. Full variable domain (outside the CDR3, taken from reference TRBV7-2 and TRBJ1-5): GAGVSQSPSNKVTEKGKDVELRCDPISGHTALYWYRQSLGQGLEFLIYFQGNSAPDKSGLPSDRFSAERTGGSVSTLTIQRTQQEDSAVYLCASSLGAGRTQHFGDGTRLSIL.

This clonotype was counted a few times. This sequence may be a read error, since a much larger clone differs from it by one base. The chain carries TRBV10-3 and TRBJ1-2, with D possibly being TRBD1 (5 bases). Germline assignment: CDR1 ENHRY and CDR2 SYGVKD. The V end was cut by 7 bases, the J end by 1 base, with 16 bases between. CDR3 length equals 15 residues. CDR3 in DNA: TGTGCCATCAATAACAATCGGGACCTTAACTATGGCTACACCTTC. The encoded protein is CAINNNRDLNYGYTF.

The CDR3 loop reads CASSPLGGYSNQPQHF. The DNA of the CDR3 is TGTGCCAGCAGTCCCCTGGGCGGGTATAGCAATCAGCCCCAGCATTTT. This chain uses TRBV19 with TRBJ1-5; D gene ambiguous. Germline-derived CDR1 and CDR2 are LNHDA and SQIVND (reference sequence). V dropped 9 bases and J dropped 0 bases, with 18 bases sitting between them. The CDR3 sequence is 16 residues long.

V and J are TRBV14 and TRBJ1-3, with D perhaps matching TRBD1 (6 bases). This CDR3 region has 14 residues. V lost 3 bases and J lost 4, with 10 bases in between. Germline V gene lookup returns CDR1 SGHDN and CDR2 FVKESK. CDR3 sequence reads: CASSHWTDGNTIYF. The CDR3 nucleotides read TGTGCCAGCAGCCACTGGACAGACGGAAACACCATATATTTT.

The chain employs TRBV13 and TRBJ2-6, with 7 bases lining up with TRBD1. The V segment lost 2 bases and the J segment 2 bases; nucleotides outside the gene matches: 6. The V gene's germline CDR1 is PRHDT and CDR2 FYEKMQ (reference sequence). The CDR3 runs to 17 residues. The CDR3 spells CASSLFDRDPGANVLTF. The CDR3 DNA is TGTGCCAGCAGCTTATTCGACAGGGATCCTGGGGCCAACGTCCTGACTTTC.

This clonotype has a handful of counts. The rearrangement joins TRBV2 to TRBJ1-6; TRBD1 aligns across 10 bases. CDR3 length equals 16 residues. With 5 bases clipped from V and 8 bases from J, the junction kept 9 bases outside the gene matches. Germline CDR1 and CDR2: SNHLY and FYNNEI. The DNA of the CDR3 is TGTGCCAGCAGTTCTCCGACAGGGGGCCTCGATTCACCCCTCCACTTT. Its protein product is CASSSPTGGLDSPLHF. Using reference TRBV2 and TRBJ1-6 for the parts outside the CDR3, the full variable domain is EPEVTQTPSHQVTQMGQEVILRCVPISNHLYFYWYRQILGQKVEFLVSFYNNEISEKSEIFDDQFSVERPDGSNFTLKIRSTKLEDSAMYFCASSSPTGGLDSPLHFGNGTRLTVT.

This sequence joins TRBV5-6 and TRBJ2-7, with D uncertain. The CDR3 length is 14 residues. Trimming pared 2 bases from V and 4 bases from J, leaving 13 bases between. CDR1 is SGHDT and CDR2 is YYEEEE in the germline V gene. The CDR3 loop reads CASSFGTPAYEQYF. The CDR3 DNA follows: TGTGCCAGCAGCTTTGGAACTCCGGCGTACGAGCAGTACTTC.

This clonotype has only a few counts. The junction and the germline gene differ at one end; a read error may be behind it. The V call is TRBV10-3, the J call TRBJ1-6; D is unresolved. There are 16 residues in the CDR3. Per germline, CDR1 ENHRY and CDR2 SYGVKD. As DNA, the CDR3 is TGTGCCAGCAGTGAAAGGCACAGCTCCTATAATTCACCCCTCCACTTT. Protein product: CASSERHSSYNSPLHF.

This clonotype was picked up many times. The rearrangement joins TRBV29-1 to TRBJ2-7, with D possibly matching TRBD1 (6 bases). The CDR3 loop spans 14 amino acids. Germline CDR1 is SQVTM and CDR2 is ANQGSEA. The V gene lost 0 bases and the J gene lost 2 bases, with 11 bases spanning the gap. The CDR3 nucleotides are TGCAGCGTTGAAGATAGACAGGTTACCTACGAGCAGTACTTC. Amino acids: CSVEDRQVTYEQYF.

This clonotype was seen a handful of times. The rearrangement uses TRBV4-3 and TRBJ1-2; D unresolved. Germline assignment: CDR1 LGHNA and CDR2 YSLEER. The CDR3 runs 16 residues. V was cut by 1 base and J by 4 bases, with 16 bases left in between. In DNA form, the CDR3 reads TGCGCCAGCAGCCAAGCGATTGCCGAGAACAGCTATGGCTACACCTTC. The encoded protein is CASSQAIAENSYGYTF.

This chain joins TRBV10-2 and TRBJ1-6, with D possibly matching TRBD1 (6 bases). V dropped 4 bases and J dropped 7 bases, with 20 bases sitting between them. Germline CDR1 WSHSY, CDR2 SAAADI. CDR3 length equals 17 residues. CDR3 nucleotides: TGCGCCAGCAGTGCTAGAGAATCGGCAGGGGAAAATTCACCCCTCCACTTT. It specifies CASSARESAGENSPLHF.

The chain employs TRBV3-1 and TRBJ2-5; 7 bases agree with TRBD1. This CDR3 is 15 amino acids long. CDR1 LGHDT and CDR2 YNNKEL come from the germline V gene (reference sequence). The ends lost 7 bases at V and 2 bases at J; junction bases unmatched: 10. The CDR3 reads CASTFSDRSQETQYF. The CDR3 DNA is TGTGCCAGCACCTTCTCGGACAGGAGTCAAGAGACCCAGTACTTC.

The gene calls are TRBV5-1 and TRBJ2-5, with TRBD1 matching 7 bases. The V gene end was trimmed by 9 bases and the J gene end by 1 base; junction bases not matched to a gene: 9. Germline CDR1 reads SGHRS; CDR2 reads YFSETQ. There are 14 residues in the CDR3. The CDR3 coding sequence is TGCGCCACGTCAAGAGGGGACAGCCAAGAGACCCAGTACTTC. Translation gives CATSRGDSQETQYF.

As regards this clonotype: This could be a read error, since a much larger clone is one nucleotide away. The chain employs TRBV19 and TRBJ1-2; the D gene is possibly TRBD1 (6 bases). The CDR3 contains 11 residues. V was pared by 10 bases and J by 8 bases, with 14 bases between. Germline loops: CDR1 LNHDA, CDR2 SQIVND (reference sequence). The CDR3 reads CATRAGEGYTF. In nucleotides, the CDR3 is TGTGCCACCCGGGCAGGGGAAGGCTACACCTTC.

The rearrangement uses TRBV7-8 and TRBJ1-1; no firm D call. V lost 0 bases, J lost 1 base, and 9 bases lay in between. The germline CDR1 and CDR2 sequences are SGHVS and FQNEAQ. This CDR3 has 15 amino acids. CDR3 sequence: CASSLAPGQNTEAFF. The CDR3 DNA sequence: TGTGCCAGCAGCTTAGCCCCGGGTCAGAACACTGAAGCTTTCTTT.

This clonotype was recorded many times. This chain joins TRBV7-6 and TRBJ1-6; D may be TRBD1 (6 bases). The germline V gene encodes CDR1 SGHVS and CDR2 FNYEAQ. This CDR3 spans 16 amino acids. Trimming cost V 5 bases and J 0 bases, with 11 bases left between them. This chain's CDR3 is CASSHRADSYNSPLHF. The CDR3 nucleotides are TGTGCCAGCAGCCACAGGGCCGACTCCTATAATTCACCCCTCCACTTT. The whole variable domain, remainder taken from reference TRBV7-6 and TRBJ1-6, is GAGVSQSPRYKVTKRGQDVALRCDPISGHVSLYWYRQALGQGPEFLTYFNYEAQQDKSGLPNDRFSAERPEGSISTLTIQRTEQRDSAMYRCASSHRADSYNSPLHFGNGTRLTVT.

This clonotype was counted many times. The chain is built from TRBV29-1 and TRBJ2-5; 11 nucleotides line up with TRBD2. In germline, CDR1 is SQVTM, CDR2 ANQGSEA. This CDR3 contains 15 residues. Trimming cost V 4 bases and J 1 base; bases outside gene matches: 5. DNA for the CDR3: TGCAGCGTTGTTCTAGCGGGGGGCCGCCAAGAGACCCAGTACTTC. Amino acids: CSVVLAGGRQETQYF.

This clonotype was found once. As the CDR3 is not closed by the conserved phenylalanine or tryptophan, this likely results from a read error. The DNA for the CDR3 is TGTGCCAGCAGAAAGGTCCCTTACGAGCAGTACCTC. This sequence encodes CASRKVPYEQYL. This rearrangement joins TRBV7-9 to TRBJ2-7; no clear D. The CDR3 is made up of 12 amino acids. From germline, CDR1 is SEHNR and CDR2 FQNEAQ (reference sequence). With 6 bases removed from V and 4 bases from J, the gap between germline ends came to 10 bases.

Details on this clonotype: Sequence at one end of the junction differs from germline and may be a read error. The rearrangement joins TRBV2 to TRBJ2-2, with TRBD2 matching 10 bases. Germline CDR1 SNHLY, CDR2 FYNNEI. The CDR3 covers 14 residues. CDR3 nucleotides: TGTGCCAGCAGAGCGGGAGGGATCTACAATGAGCAGTTTTTT. Its protein is CASRAGGIYNEQFF.

The chain carries TRBV25-1 and TRBJ1-2; D gene uncertain. From germline, CDR1 is MGHDK and CDR2 SYGVNS. The CDR3 totals 14 residues. Between the trimmed V and J ends, which lost 8 bases and 4 bases, there was a span of 17 bases. DNA for the CDR3: TGTGCCAGCTCACCGGTAGGAGCGACCTATGGCTACACCTTC. Translating it yields CASSPVGATYGYTF.

This clonotype was seen a few times. The chain employs TRBV6-5 and TRBJ1-1; D is undetermined. V shed 6 bases and J shed 0 bases, with 11 bases lying between them. The CDR3 contains 14 residues. CDR1 is MNHEY and CDR2 is SVGAGI in the germline V gene. The CDR3 region has the DNA TGTGCCAGCAGCCCGTCCTACTTGAACACTGAAGCTTTCTTT. Amino acid sequence: CASSPSYLNTEAFF.

In its sample, this clonotype was seen many times. The V and J genes are TRBV7-2 and TRBJ1-5, with D perhaps matching TRBD1 (6 bases). The V and J ends lost 5 bases and 3 bases respectively, with 14 bases between them. The CDR3 is 15 residues long. Germline CDR1 is SGHTA and CDR2 is FQGNSA. This CDR3 is CASSRGGSPNQPQHF. The CDR3 DNA reads TGTGCCAGCAGCCGGGGGGGCAGCCCCAATCAGCCCCAGCATTTT.

This clonotype was detected many times. CDR3 loop: CASGIQGGNSPLHF. CDR3 coding DNA: TGTGCCAGCGGCATTCAGGGAGGCAATTCACCCCTCCACTTT. The gene calls are TRBV12-3 or TRBV12-4 and TRBJ1-6, with D possibly being TRBD1 (5 bases). V lost 8 bases, J lost 7 bases, and 15 bases lay in between. There are 14 residues in the CDR3.

This chain links TRBV7-2 with TRBJ1-1; 9 bases are a match to TRBD1. V lost 5 bases and J lost 6; bases outside the gene matches: 7. In germline, CDR1 is SGHTA, CDR2 FQGNSA. The CDR3 runs to 14 residues. In DNA, the CDR3 is TGTGCCAGCAGCCTTCTACAGGGGGCGGCTGAAGCTTTCTTT. Translated: CASSLLQGAAEAFF.